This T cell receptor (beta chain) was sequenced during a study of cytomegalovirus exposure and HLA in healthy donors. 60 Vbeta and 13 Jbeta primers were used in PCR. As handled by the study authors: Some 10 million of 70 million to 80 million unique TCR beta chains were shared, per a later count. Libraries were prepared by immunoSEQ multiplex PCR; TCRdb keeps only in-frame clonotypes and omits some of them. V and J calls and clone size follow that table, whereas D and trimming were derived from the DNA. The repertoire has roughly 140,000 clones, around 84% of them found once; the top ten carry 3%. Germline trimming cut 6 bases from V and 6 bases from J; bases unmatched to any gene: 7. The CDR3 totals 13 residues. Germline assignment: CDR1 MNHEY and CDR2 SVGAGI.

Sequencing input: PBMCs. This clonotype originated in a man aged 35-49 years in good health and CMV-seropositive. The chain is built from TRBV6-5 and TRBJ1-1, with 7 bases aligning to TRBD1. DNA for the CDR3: TGTGCCAGCAGATCTCCGACAGGGTCTGAAGCTTTCTTT. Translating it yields CASRSPTGSEAFF.